Listed below are T cell receptor beta chains from one sample, sequenced in a study of blood T cells in healthy people across ages. Each CDR3 protein gets one entry after TCRdb re-called the 5' RACE reads with MiXCR. The table includes 750,000 or so distinct CDR3 sequences, approximately 25% detected once. These data were likewise used in another study, on T cells of mothers and their children.

Sequencing was performed on blood. The receptor set was obtained from a boy aged 5-17 years in good health. Both conserved end residues are part of each CDR3. Each record gives: V gene, CDR3 length, J gene, clone size, D gene, CDR3 DNA, CDR3 protein. The D gene is left open where the match is weak. Only some rows state a clone size, as once, few, many or a class for expanded clones.

TRBV6-1,17,TRBJ2-4,few,.,TGTGCCAGCATGGGATGGGACGGGGGCTCGAATCTAAACATTCAGTACTTC,CASMGWDGGSNLNIQYF
TRBV5-1,17,TRBJ2-1,few,TRBD2,TGCGCCAGCAGCCTGTCCTCGGGGGGAGGGAACTACAATGAGCAGTTCTTC,CASSLSSGGGNYNEQFF
TRBV7-2,16,TRBJ2-6,.,.,TGTGCCAGCAGCTTAGAGACAGGATTTGGGGCCAACGTCCTGACTTTC,CASSLETGFGANVLTF
TRBV20-1,14,TRBJ2-7,few,.,TGCAGTGCTAGGCACGACTTGGGGCCCTACGAGCAGTACTTC,CSARHDLGPYEQYF
TRBV7-3,13,TRBJ2-1,few,.,TGTGCCAGCTCATCAATCCCGGAGGATGAGCAGTTCTTC,CASSSIPEDEQFF
TRBV5-6,16,TRBJ2-1,few,TRBD2,TGTGCCAGCAGCCCGCTAACTAGCGGGAGAATGGATGAGCAGTTCTTC,CASSPLTSGRMDEQFF
TRBV3-1,13,TRBJ2-3,.,.,TGTGCCAGCAGCCCTAGTGAGCTAGGGACGCAGTATTTT,CASSPSELGTQYF
TRBV18,15,TRBJ2-5,few,TRBD1,TGTGCCAGCTCACCGAAAAGGGACAGTCAAGAGACCCAGTACTTC,CASSPKRDSQETQYF
TRBV12-3/TRBV12-4,15,TRBJ1-4,.,TRBD1,TGTGCCAGCAGGCGGACAGGATCAACTAATGAAAAACTGTTTTTT,CASRRTGSTNEKLFF
TRBV6-1,11,TRBJ1-4,few,.,TGTGCCAGCAGTGATCGTGAAAAACTGTTTTTT,CASSDREKLFF
TRBV7-8,15,TRBJ1-5,.,.,TGTGCCAGCAGCTACACCCTGTATAGCAATCAGCCCCAGCATTTT,CASSYTLYSNQPQHF
TRBV29-1,10,TRBJ2-1,.,.,TGCAGCGTCATTGAGAATGAGCAGTTCTTC,CSVIENEQFF
TRBV11-1,15,TRBJ2-1,.,TRBD1,TGTGCCAGCAGCTTCCGGACAGGGGCCTACAATGAGCAGTTCTTC,CASSFRTGAYNEQFF
TRBV19,16,TRBJ1-1,.,.,TGTGCCAGTAGTATAGAGGGGTCCCGCATGAACACTGAAGCTTTCTTT,CASSIEGSRMNTEAFF
TRBV20-1,13,TRBJ1-2,few,.,TGCAGTGCAACGGAAGGGGCTAACTATGGCTACACCTTC,CSATEGANYGYTF
TRBV7-3,15,TRBJ2-2,.,.,TGTGCCAGCAGCTTAATTATAAGTAGTACCGGGGAGCTGTTTTTT,CASSLIISSTGELFF
TRBV12-3/TRBV12-4,16,TRBJ2-2,few,TRBD2,TGTGCCTCGAATAGCGGGGGCGCCAAGAACACCGGGGAGCTGTTTTTT,CASNSGGAKNTGELFF
TRBV29-1,12,TRBJ2-3,few,TRBD1,TGCAGCGTGGCCGGGACAGGGGATACGCAGTATTTT,CSVAGTGDTQYF
TRBV5-1,15,TRBJ2-5,few,.,TGCGCCAGCAGCCGAACCGACCTCACTTCGGGAGAGCAGTACTTC,CASSRTDLTSGEQYF
TRBV29-1,13,TRBJ2-5,.,.,TGCAGCGTTGAGGAAGGGTTCCAAGAGACCCAGTACTTC,CSVEEGFQETQYF
TRBV2,12,TRBJ2-5,many,.,TGTGCCAGCAGTGACTTCGGGGAGACCCAGTACTTC,CASSDFGETQYF
TRBV12-3/TRBV12-4,13,TRBJ2-7,few,.,TGTGCCAGCAGGGCTACGGAGTCCTACGAGCAGTACTTC,CASRATESYEQYF
TRBV27,14,TRBJ2-5,.,TRBD1,TGTGCCAGCAGTCAAAACCGGGACAGCCAGACCCAGTACTTC,CASSQNRDSQTQYF
TRBV28,13,TRBJ1-2,many,.,TGTGCCAGCAGTTTTGAGGGAAACTATGGCTACACCTTC,CASSFEGNYGYTF
TRBV20-1,14,TRBJ2-1,.,.,TGCAGTGCTAGAGATCTCATCGAGGCCCCAGAGCAGTTCTTC,CSARDLIEAPEQFF
TRBV6-5,13,TRBJ2-7,.,TRBD1,TGTGCCAGCAGTTACGACAGGGGGCACGAGCAGTACTTC,CASSYDRGHEQYF
TRBV20-1,15,TRBJ2-1,.,.,TGCAGTGCTAGAGGCGGGGAAGGGGGCAGGTATGAGCAGTTCTTC,CSARGGEGGRYEQFF
TRBV28,15,TRBJ2-5,.,.,TGTGCCAGCAGGGGTAATGTCGGTATCCAAGAGACCCAGTACTTC,CASRGNVGIQETQYF
TRBV12-3/TRBV12-4,13,TRBJ1-1,.,.,TGTGCCAGCAGTGATGGGGGGAGGACTGAAGCTTTCTTT,CASSDGGRTEAFF
TRBV5-1,12,TRBJ1-2,.,.,TGCGCCAGCACGGGCAGGACGGGCGGCTACACCTTC,CASTGRTGGYTF
TRBV4-2,16,TRBJ2-1,many,.,TGTGCCAGCAGCCAAGAAGAGGGGGGACCATACAATGAGCAGTTCTTC,CASSQEEGGPYNEQFF
TRBV15,15,TRBJ2-3,.,TRBD1,TGTGCCACCAGCAGGGGGACAGCGAACACAGATACGCAGTATTTT,CATSRGTANTDTQYF
TRBV5-4,14,TRBJ2-7,few,TRBD1,TGTGCCACCGGGGCCGGGACAGGGTCCTACGAGCAGTACTTC,CATGAGTGSYEQYF
TRBV4-2,14,TRBJ1-1,.,.,TGTGCCAGCAGCCAAGAAGTCATGAACACTGAAGCTTTCTTT,CASSQEVMNTEAFF
TRBV7-3,16,TRBJ2-2,.,.,TGTGCCAGCAGCCGAGTGGGAGGCCCGAACACCGGGGAGCTGTTTTTT,CASSRVGGPNTGELFF
TRBV3-1,14,TRBJ1-2,.,TRBD1,TGTGCCAGCAGCCAAGGGGGACAGACCTATGGCTACACCTTC,CASSQGGQTYGYTF
TRBV3-1,14,TRBJ2-1,.,.,TGTGCCAGCAGCCAAGCGGAGTCCCCCAATGAGCAGTTCTTC,CASSQAESPNEQFF
TRBV28,15,TRBJ2-7,few,.,TGTGCCAGCAGTTTTTCCTGGGAAGGCACCTACGAGCAGTACTTC,CASSFSWEGTYEQYF
TRBV4-3,17,TRBJ2-1,.,.,TGCGCCAGCAGCCAAGATGGAGTCTGGCTGTCCTACAATGAGCAGTTCTTC,CASSQDGVWLSYNEQFF
TRBV7-2,13,TRBJ2-3,.,.,TGTGCCAGCAGCTTAAGGGGTCTAGATACGCAGTATTTT,CASSLRGLDTQYF
TRBV29-1,13,TRBJ2-7,.,TRBD1,TGCAGCGCCAGGGGGTCAGACACCTACGAGCAGTACTTC,CSARGSDTYEQYF
TRBV11-2,14,TRBJ2-1,.,TRBD1,TGTGCCAGCAGCCCCCCGACAGGGGGCGATGAGCAGTTCTTC,CASSPPTGGDEQFF
TRBV7-3,17,TRBJ2-2,.,.,TGTGCCAGCAGCTCAGATACCGGGACAAAAGACACCGGGGAGCTGTTTTTT,CASSSDTGTKDTGELFF
TRBV2,11,TRBJ2-7,few,.,TGTGCCTGTCCTCGGAATAACGAGCAGTACTTC,CACPRNNEQYF
TRBV11-2,15,TRBJ1-4,few,.,TGTGCCAGCAGCTCAGATGGGCCAGAAATTGAAAAACTGTTTTTT,CASSSDGPEIEKLFF
TRBV5-1,16,TRBJ2-4,.,.,TGCGCCAGCAGCTTGGGCGGGACGGGGGTTGGAAACATTCAGTACTTC,CASSLGGTGVGNIQYF
TRBV3-1,16,TRBJ1-6,.,.,TGTGCCAGCAGCCAAGGACGCGCGGGGGGGTATTCACCCCTCCACTTT,CASSQGRAGGYSPLHF
TRBV7-6,15,TRBJ2-2,few,.,TGTGCCAGCAGCTTATGGCGAACGGGCACCGGGGAGCTGTTTTTT,CASSLWRTGTGELFF
TRBV12-5,13,TRBJ1-1,.,.,TGTGCTAGTGGTTTGAAGGGGAACACTGAAGCTTTCTTT,CASGLKGNTEAFF
TRBV29-1,12,TRBJ2-5,.,.,TGCAGCCTCAGCAGGGTTTCGGAGACCCAGTACTTC,CSLSRVSETQYF
TRBV6-5,16,TRBJ2-5,few,TRBD2,TGTGCCAGCAGTTACGTAGCGGGGATGTACCAAGAGACCCAGTACTTC,CASSYVAGMYQETQYF
TRBV7-9,16,TRBJ1-5,.,.,TGTGCCAGCAGCAAGGGGGGGGTTACCAGGGGACAGCCCCAGCATTTT,CASSKGGVTRGQPQHF
TRBV29-1,14,TRBJ1-4,few,.,TGCAGCGTTGAATTCCCTGCAACTAATGAAAAACTGTTTTTT,CSVEFPATNEKLFF
TRBV29-1,14,TRBJ2-5,.,TRBD2,TGCAGCGTTGTGAGGCGGGAGGGGCAAGAGACCCAGTACTTC,CSVVRREGQETQYF
TRBV5-6,15,TRBJ1-2,.,TRBD1,TGTGCCAGCAGCGGCGGACAGGGGGGCAACTATGGCTACACCTTC,CASSGGQGGNYGYTF
TRBV20-1,13,TRBJ2-7,.,.,TGCAGTGCTAGCGGGATCGAGGCGTACGAGCAGTACTTC,CSASGIEAYEQYF
TRBV6-2/TRBV6-3,17,TRBJ2-7,few,.,TGTGCCAGCAGTTTAAGCCTGGACTACTTCCTGACCTACGAGCAGTACTTC,CASSLSLDYFLTYEQYF